The clone carrying this T cell receptor (beta chain) appeared once. Its antigen remains unidentified. One end of the junction varies from germline; a read error may be responsible. Amplification used 60 Vbeta primers and 13 Jbeta primers. As handled by the study authors: Counted up in a later analysis, unique TCR beta chains came to approximately 77 million, with around 10 million shared. Profiled with immunoSEQ multiplex PCR; TCRdb holds only in-frame clones, not every one. V, J and clone size are those of that table, while D and trimming were read from the DNA. This table holds 150,000 to 200,000 clones, more than 80% found once. This sample is part of a study of cytomegalovirus exposure and HLA in healthy donors. Points from the study as a whole: When presence/absence was analysed, sequencing depth was taken to be roughly uniform across donors. According to the study, around 150 TCR beta chains were cytomegalovirus-associated.

Germline V gene data show CDR1 as MNHEY and CDR2 as SMNVEV (reference sequence). This CDR3 has 15 residues. Sequencing was done on a sample of PBMCs. The J gene is TRBJ2-1, the V gene TRBV27; D gene ambiguous. The sequence was obtained from a woman aged 18-29 years in good health and CMV-seropositive. CDR3 nucleotide sequence: TGTGCCAGCAGTTTTAGAAGTTCCTCCTCCAATGAGCAGTTCTTC. Amino acid sequence: CASSFRSSSSNEQFF.